This T cell receptor beta chain was identified in a study of cytomegalovirus exposure and HLA in healthy donors. V shed 3 bases, J shed 2 bases, and the junction held 5 bases outside the gene matches. This CDR3 spans 17 amino acids. The germline V gene encodes CDR1 MDHEN and CDR2 SYDVKM. The repertoire was sequenced with immunoSEQ multiplex PCR; TCRdb's copy has only in-frame clones and lacks some. The profile shows a few hundred thousand clones, roughly 85% of them singletons. V gene TRBV28 combines with J gene TRBJ2-3; 13 bases align to TRBD2. The receptor was derived from a young woman in good health and CMV-seronegative. The sequenced sample was PBMCs. CDR3 sequence reads: CASSLQTSGGITDTQYF. CDR3 in DNA: TGTGCCAGCAGTTTGCAGACTAGCGGGGGGATCACAGATACGCAGTATTTT.